The source of this T cell receptor beta chain is a study of human T cells and chemical hapten exposure. Study summary: The study patch tested 0.01% DPC on the upper back and read results at 6 days. Mostly female patients had alopecia areata, totalis or universalis. The study's findings and limits: Healthy individuals' immune responses may differ from those of donors, who had alopecia. With DPC sensitization, TCRs exceeding 1 in 1000 frequency showed no change.

One entry per CDR3 protein, called by TCRdb with MiXCR from the RACE reads. The sample lists more than 95,000 distinct CDR3 sequences, around an eighth occurring once. Time point in this sample: patch test 1, 2 weeks after DPC sensitization. Treatment described: therapeutic diphenylcyclopropenone sensitization with weekly scalp DPC. Concerning this clonotype: The antigen is not known.

In germline, CDR1 is SGHTA, CDR2 FQGNSA. CDR3 size: 15 residues. The junction had 6 bases not matched to a gene; V was cut back by 1 base and J by 4 bases. The sequence was obtained from a woman between 50 and 59 years old with alopecia areata. Some clones in this sample may be carry-over from other donors' samples. J is TRBJ1-2 and V is TRBV7-2, with 7 bases fitting TRBD1. The input for sequencing was whole blood, taken in connection with sensitization to the hapten diphenylcyclopropenone (DPC). The DNA of the CDR3 is TGTGCCAGCAGCTTAGGCCGGGGACAGATCTATGGCTACACCTTC. Translated: CASSLGRGQIYGYTF. The full variable domain, with the rest looked up from reference TRBV7-2 and TRBJ1-2, is GAGVSQSPSNKVTEKGKDVELRCDPISGHTALYWYRQSLGQGLEFLIYFQGNSAPDKSGLPSDRFSAERTGGSVSTLTIQRTQQEDSAVYLCASSLGRGQIYGYTFGSGTRLTVV.